This record covers a single T cell receptor beta chain. Its antigen is still unknown. This sample is part of a study of T cells expressing NK-cell markers. Study context: Sorted CD3+CD56-NKG2C+, CD3+CD56+NKG2C- and CD3+CD56+NKG2C+ T cells were the source of the TCR beta repertoires.

The TCR beta cDNA came from 5'RACE template switching with UMIs. TCRdb reworked the 5' RACE reads into one entry per CDR3 protein, no DNA. This specimen shows almost 450,000 distinct CDR3 sequences; the ten leading clones hold 7.3%. The CDR3 extends over 17 amino acids. Per germline, CDR1 SGHVS and CDR2 FNYEAQ. Broader study findings: In over 5 donors, dominant CD3+CD56+NKG2C+ clonotypes ranked among the top 10 CD8+ clonotypes. The same clonotypes also predominated in the CD3+CD56-NKG2C+ fraction of four donors.

The gene calls are TRBV7-6 and TRBJ2-1; TCRdb selects TRBD2, and the lack of DNA leaves this call unchecked. The sample taken for sequencing was blood T cells: a sorted CD56 or NKG2C T cell subset, CD4+ or CD8+ T cells, or bulk PBMC T cells (not recorded which). This TCR derives from a woman between 18 and 69 years old in good health. This chain's CDR3 is CASSLVSWGGEYNEQFF.